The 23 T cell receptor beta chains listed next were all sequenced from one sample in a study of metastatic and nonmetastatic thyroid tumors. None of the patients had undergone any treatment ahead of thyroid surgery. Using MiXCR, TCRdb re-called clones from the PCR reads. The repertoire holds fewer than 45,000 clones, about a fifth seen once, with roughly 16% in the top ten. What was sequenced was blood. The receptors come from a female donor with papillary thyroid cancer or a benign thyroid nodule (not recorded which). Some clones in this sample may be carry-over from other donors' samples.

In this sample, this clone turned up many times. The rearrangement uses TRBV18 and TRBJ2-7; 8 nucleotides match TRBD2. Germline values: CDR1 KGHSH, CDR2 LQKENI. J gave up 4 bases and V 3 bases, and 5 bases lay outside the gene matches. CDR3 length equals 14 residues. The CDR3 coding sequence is TGTGCCAGCTCACCTGCCAGCGGGAGTTACGAGCAGTACTTC. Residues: CASSPASGSYEQYF.

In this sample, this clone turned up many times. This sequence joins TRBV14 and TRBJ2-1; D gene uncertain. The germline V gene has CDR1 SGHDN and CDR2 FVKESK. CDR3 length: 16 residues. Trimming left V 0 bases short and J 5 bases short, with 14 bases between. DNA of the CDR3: TGTGCCAGCAGCCAAGATCTAGGTAGCAGACACAATGAGCAGTTCTTC. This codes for CASSQDLGSRHNEQFF.

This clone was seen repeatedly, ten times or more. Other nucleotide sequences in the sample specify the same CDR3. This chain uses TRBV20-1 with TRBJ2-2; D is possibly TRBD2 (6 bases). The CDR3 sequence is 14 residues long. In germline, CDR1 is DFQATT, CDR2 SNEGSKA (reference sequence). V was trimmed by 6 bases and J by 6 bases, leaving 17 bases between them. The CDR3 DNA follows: TGCAGTGCCCTAAAGCGGGTAGGGGCCGGGGAGCTGTTTTTT. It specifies CSALKRVGAGELFF.

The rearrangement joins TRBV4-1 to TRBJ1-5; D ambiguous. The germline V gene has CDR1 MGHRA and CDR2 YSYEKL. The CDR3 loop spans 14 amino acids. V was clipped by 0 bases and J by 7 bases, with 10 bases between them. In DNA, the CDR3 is TGCGCCAGCAGCCAAGAGGGTAGTCGGCAGCCCCAGCATTTT. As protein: CASSQEGSRQPQHF.

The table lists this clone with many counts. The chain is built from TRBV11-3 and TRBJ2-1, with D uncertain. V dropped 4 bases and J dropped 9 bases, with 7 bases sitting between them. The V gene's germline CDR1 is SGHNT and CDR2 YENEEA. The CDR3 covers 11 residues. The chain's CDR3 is CASSSRVEQFF. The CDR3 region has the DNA TGTGCCAGCAGCTCTAGAGTTGAGCAGTTCTTC.

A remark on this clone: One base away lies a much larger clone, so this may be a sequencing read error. The CDR3 loop reads CSVAPIGGGETQYF. DNA of the CDR3: TGCAGTGTCGCGCCGATAGGGGGAGGGGAGACCCAGTACTTC. The genes are TRBV20-1 and TRBJ2-5; D may be TRBD2 (7 bases). The CDR3 spans 14 residues. Germline values: CDR1 DFQATT, CDR2 SNEGSKA (reference sequence). Trimming pared 7 bases from V and 5 bases from J, leaving 20 bases between.

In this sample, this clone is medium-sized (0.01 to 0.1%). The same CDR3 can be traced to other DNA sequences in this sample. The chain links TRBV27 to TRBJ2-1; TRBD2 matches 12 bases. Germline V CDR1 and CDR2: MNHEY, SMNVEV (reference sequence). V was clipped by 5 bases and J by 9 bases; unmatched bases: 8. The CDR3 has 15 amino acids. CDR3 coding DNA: TGTGCCAGCAGTCCGAGACTAGCGGGAGCCTCTGAGCAGTTCTTC. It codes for CASSPRLAGASEQFF.

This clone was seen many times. CDR3 sequence (DNA): TGCGCCAGCAGCCTCGTCCGGGCAGATACGCAGTATTTT. Encoded protein: CASSLVRADTQYF. The rearrangement links TRBV10-2 to TRBJ2-3; D remains ambiguous. The CDR3 totals 13 residues. V shed 6 bases and J shed 4 bases, with 11 bases lying between them. Germline CDR1 and CDR2: WSHSY and SAAADI.

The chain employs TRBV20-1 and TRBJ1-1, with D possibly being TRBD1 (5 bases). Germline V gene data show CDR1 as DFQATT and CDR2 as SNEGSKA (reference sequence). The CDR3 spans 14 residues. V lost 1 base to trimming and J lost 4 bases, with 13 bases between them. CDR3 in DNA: TGCAGTGCTAGAGTCCAGGGTTCGGGCACTGAAGCTTTCTTT. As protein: CSARVQGSGTEAFF.

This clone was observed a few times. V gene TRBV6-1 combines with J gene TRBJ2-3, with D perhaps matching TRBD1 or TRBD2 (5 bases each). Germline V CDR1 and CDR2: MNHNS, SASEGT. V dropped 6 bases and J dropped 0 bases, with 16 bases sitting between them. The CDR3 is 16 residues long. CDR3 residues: CASSLRGAVSTDTQYF. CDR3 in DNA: TGTGCCAGCAGCCTAAGGGGAGCGGTTAGCACAGATACGCAGTATTTT.

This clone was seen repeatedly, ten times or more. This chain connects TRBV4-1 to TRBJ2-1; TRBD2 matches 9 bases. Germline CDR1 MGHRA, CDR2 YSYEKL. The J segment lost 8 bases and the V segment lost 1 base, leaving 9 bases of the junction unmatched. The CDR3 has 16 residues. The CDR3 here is CASSQGRASGIYEQFF. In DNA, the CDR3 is TGCGCCAGCAGCCAAGGCCGGGCTAGCGGGATCTATGAGCAGTTCTTC.

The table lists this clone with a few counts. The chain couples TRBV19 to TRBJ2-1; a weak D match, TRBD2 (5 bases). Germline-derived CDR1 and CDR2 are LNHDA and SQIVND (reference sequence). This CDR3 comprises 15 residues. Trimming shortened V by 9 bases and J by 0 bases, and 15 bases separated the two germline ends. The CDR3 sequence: CASRRIASSYNEQFF. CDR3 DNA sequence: TGTGCCAGCCGTCGAATAGCGAGCTCCTACAATGAGCAGTTCTTC.

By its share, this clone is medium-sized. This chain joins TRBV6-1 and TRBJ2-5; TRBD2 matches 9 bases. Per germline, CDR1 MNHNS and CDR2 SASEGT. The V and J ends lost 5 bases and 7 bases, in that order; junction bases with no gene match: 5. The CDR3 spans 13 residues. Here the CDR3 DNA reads TGTGCCAGCAGTAACAAACTAGCGGGGACCCAGTACTTC. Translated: CASSNKLAGTQYF.

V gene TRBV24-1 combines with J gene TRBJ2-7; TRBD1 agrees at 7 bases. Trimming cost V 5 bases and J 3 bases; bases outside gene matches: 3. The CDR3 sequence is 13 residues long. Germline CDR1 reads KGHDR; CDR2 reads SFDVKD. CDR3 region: CATSGWDSYEQYF. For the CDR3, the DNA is TGTGCCACCAGTGGGTGGGACAGCTACGAGCAGTACTTC.

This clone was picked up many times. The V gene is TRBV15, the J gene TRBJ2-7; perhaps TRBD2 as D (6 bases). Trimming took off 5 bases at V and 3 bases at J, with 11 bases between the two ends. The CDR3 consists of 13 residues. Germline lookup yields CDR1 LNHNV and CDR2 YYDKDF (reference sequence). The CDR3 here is CATSGPRGYEQYF. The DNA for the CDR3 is TGTGCCACCAGCGGACCGCGGGGCTACGAGCAGTACTTC.

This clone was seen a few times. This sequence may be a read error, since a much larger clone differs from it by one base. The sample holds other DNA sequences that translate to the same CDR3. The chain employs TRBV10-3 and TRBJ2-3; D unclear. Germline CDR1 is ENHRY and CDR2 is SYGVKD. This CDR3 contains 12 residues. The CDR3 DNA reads TGTGCCATCAGTGAGGGCACAGATACTCAGTATTTT. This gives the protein CAISEGTDTQYF.

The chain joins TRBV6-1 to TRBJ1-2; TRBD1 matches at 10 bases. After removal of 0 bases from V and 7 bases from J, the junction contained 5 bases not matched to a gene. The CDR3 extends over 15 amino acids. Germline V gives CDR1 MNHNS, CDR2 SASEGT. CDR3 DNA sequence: TGTGCCAGCAGTGAAGCGTATAGGGACAGGGGTGGCTACACCTTC. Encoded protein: CASSEAYRDRGGYTF.

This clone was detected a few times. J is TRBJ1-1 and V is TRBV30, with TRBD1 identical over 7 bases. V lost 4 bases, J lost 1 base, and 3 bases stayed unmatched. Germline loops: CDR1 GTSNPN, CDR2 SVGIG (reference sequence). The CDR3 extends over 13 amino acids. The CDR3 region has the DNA TGTGCCTGGAAACCAGGGGGGAACACTGAAGCTTTCTTT. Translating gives CAWKPGGNTEAFF. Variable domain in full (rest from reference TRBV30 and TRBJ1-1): SQTIHQWPATLVQPVGSPLSLECTVEGTSNPNLYWYRQAAGRGLQLLFYSVGIGQISSEVPQNLSASRPQDRQFILSSKKLLLSDSGFYLCAWKPGGNTEAFFGQGTRLTVV.

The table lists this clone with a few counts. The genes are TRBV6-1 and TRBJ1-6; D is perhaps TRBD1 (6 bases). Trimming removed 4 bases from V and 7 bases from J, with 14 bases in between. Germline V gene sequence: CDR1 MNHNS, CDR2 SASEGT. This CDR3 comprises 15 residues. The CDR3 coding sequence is TGTGCCAGCAGTGCACCGGGACATCCCAATTCACCCCTCCACTTT. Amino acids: CASSAPGHPNSPLHF.

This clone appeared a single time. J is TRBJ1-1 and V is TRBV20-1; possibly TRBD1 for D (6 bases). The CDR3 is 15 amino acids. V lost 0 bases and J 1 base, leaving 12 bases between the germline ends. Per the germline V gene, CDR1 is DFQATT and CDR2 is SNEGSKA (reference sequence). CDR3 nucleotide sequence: TGCAGTGCTAGAGATCCGCAGGGGTCGAACACTGAAGCTTTCTTT. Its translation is CSARDPQGSNTEAFF.

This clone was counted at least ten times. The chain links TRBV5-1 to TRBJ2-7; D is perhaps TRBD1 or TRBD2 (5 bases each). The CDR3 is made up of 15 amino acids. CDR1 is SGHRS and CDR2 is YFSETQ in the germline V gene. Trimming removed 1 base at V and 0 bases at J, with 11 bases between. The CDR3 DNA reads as TGCGCCAGCAGCTTGTTCGGGACCCCCTCCTACGAGCAGTACTTC. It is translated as CASSLFGTPSYEQYF.

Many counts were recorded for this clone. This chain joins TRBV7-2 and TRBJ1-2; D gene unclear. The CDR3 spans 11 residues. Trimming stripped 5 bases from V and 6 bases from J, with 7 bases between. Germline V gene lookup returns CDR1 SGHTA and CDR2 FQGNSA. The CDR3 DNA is TGTGCCAGCAGCCTTCTCGATGGCTACACCTTC. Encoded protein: CASSLLDGYTF.

The CDR3 nucleotides are TGCGCCAGCAGCCAAAAGTTCGAGAGGTTCTACGAGCAGTACTTC. It yields the protein CASSQKFERFYEQYF. The V gene is TRBV4-1, the J gene TRBJ2-7; the D is unclear. Germline V gene data show CDR1 as MGHRA and CDR2 as YSYEKL. Trimming shortened V by 2 bases and J by 3 bases, and 14 bases separated the two germline ends. This CDR3 has 15 residues.